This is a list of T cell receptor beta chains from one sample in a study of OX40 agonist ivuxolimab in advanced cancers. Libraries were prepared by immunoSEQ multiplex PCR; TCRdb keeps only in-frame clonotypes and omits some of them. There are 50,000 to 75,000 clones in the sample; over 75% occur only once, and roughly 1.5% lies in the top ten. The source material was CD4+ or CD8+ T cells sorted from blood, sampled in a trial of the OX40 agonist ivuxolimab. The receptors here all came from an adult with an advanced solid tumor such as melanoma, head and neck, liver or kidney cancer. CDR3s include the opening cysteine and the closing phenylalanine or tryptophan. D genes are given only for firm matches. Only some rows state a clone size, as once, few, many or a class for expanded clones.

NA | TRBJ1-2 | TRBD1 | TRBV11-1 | TGTGCCAGCAGCTCAATGGACAGGGGTGGCTACACCTTC | CASSSMDRGGYTF
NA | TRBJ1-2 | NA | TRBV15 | TGTGCCACCAGCAGGAGAGGGGATGCTGGCTACACCTTC | CATSRRGDAGYTF
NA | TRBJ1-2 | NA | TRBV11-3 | TGTGCCAGCAGCTCGTCGCGGGACGGCAACTATGGCTACACCTTC | CASSSSRDGNYGYTF
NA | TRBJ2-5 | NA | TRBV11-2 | TGTGCCAGCAGCTTAGGCGCAGGGGAAGAGACCCAGTACTTC | CASSLGAGEETQYF
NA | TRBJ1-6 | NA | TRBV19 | TGTGCCAGTAGTATGACACAGGGCAACCTCCACTTT | CASSMTQGNLHF
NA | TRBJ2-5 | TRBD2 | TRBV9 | TGTGCCAGCAGCGTAGGGCTAGCGGGAGGAGAGACCCAGTACTTC | CASSVGLAGGETQYF
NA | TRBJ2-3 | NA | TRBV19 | TGTGCCAGTAGTCCCCCCGTAGGGTCGGGTACGCAGTATTTT | CASSPPVGSGTQYF
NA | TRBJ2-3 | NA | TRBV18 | TGTGCCAGCTCACTTCTCTCGGGCCAAGGTACAGATACGCAGTATTTT | CASSLLSGQGTDTQYF
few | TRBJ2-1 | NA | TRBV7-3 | TGTGCCAGCGGCCCGGAACCCGAACAGGGATTGTTCTTC | CASGPEPEQGLFF
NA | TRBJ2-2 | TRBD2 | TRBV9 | TGTGCCAGCAGCGTAGCCCCCGGGACTAGCGGGGTTCTAGGCGGGGAGCTGTTTTTT | CASSVAPGTSGVLGGELFF
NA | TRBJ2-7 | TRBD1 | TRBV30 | TGTGCCTGGACTAACGGACAGGGATACGAGCAGTACTTC | CAWTNGQGYEQYF
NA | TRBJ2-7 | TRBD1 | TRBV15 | TGTGCCACCAGCAGCAGACAGGGGGGGTACTACGAGCAGTACTTC | CATSSRQGGYYEQYF
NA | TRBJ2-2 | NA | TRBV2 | TGTGCCAGCAGTGAGGAGGGGGTAAACACCGGGGAGCTGTTTTTT | CASSEEGVNTGELFF
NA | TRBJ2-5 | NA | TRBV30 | TGTGCCTGGAGTGTACATGGCGCGGAGACCCAGTACTTC | CAWSVHGAETQYF
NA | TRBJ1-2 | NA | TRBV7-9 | TGTGCCAGCAGCTTAAATTCGGGGAATGGCTACACCTTC | CASSLNSGNGYTF
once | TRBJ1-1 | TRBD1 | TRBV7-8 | TGTGCCAGCAGCTTAGGCTCAGGGGGAAGTAACACTGAAGCTTTCTTT | CASSLGSGGSNTEAFF
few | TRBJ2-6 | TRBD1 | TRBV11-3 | TGTGCCAGCAGCCTGACAGGGTTCTCTGGGGCCAACGTCCTGACTTTC | CASSLTGFSGANVLTF
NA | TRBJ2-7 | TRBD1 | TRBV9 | TGTGCCAGCAGCCTCAGGGGGCAGGGTCAAAACGAGCAGTACTTC | CASSLRGQGQNEQYF
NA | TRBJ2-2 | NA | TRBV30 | TGTGCCTGCAGGGATTCCGGCACCGGGGAGCTGTTTTTT | CACRDSGTGELFF
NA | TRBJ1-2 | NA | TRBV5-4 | TGTGCCAGCAGCTTGGTGGGAACAGTCGGCTACACCTTC | CASSLVGTVGYTF
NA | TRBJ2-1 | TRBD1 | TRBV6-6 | TGTGCCAGCAGTCGAGGGACAGGGATCGTTACGAATGAGCAGTTCTTC | CASSRGTGIVTNEQFF
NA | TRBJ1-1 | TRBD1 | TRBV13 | TGTGCCAGCAGCTTCAACACAGGGGGCACTGAAGCTTTCTTT | CASSFNTGGTEAFF
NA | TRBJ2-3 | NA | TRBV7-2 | TGTGCCAGCAGCCGCAGTGGAGCAGGGGATACGCAGTATTTT | CASSRSGAGDTQYF
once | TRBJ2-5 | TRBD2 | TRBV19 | TGTGCCAGTAGTGGAGGACTAGCGGCAGAGACCCAGTACTTC | CASSGGLAAETQYF
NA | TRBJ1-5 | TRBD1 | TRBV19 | TGTGCCAGTAGTACCCGACAGGGGGCTATGGTGGGCAATCAGCCCCAGCATTTT | CASSTRQGAMVGNQPQHF
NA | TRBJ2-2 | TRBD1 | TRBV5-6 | TGTGCCAGCAGCTCAACGGTGGGACAGTCGAACACCGGGGAGCTGTTTTTT | CASSSTVGQSNTGELFF
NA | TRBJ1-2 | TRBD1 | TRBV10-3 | TGTGCCATCAGTGAGGGACAGGGGGCGCAGGGTGGCTACACCTTC | CAISEGQGAQGGYTF
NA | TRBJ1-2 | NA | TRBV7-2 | TGTGCCAGCAGCACCGGGACGCTGAACTATGGCTACACCTTC | CASSTGTLNYGYTF
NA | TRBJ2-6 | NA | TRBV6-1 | TGTGCCAGCAGTGAAAGTGGCAGGCAACCTGGGGCCAACGTCCTGACTTTC | CASSESGRQPGANVLTF
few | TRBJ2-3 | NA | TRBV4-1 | TGCGCCAGCAGCCATCTCCTAGGGGCAGATACGCAGTATTTT | CASSHLLGADTQYF
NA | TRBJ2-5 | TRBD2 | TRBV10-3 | TGTGCCATCAGTCAGTCGACTAGCGGGGGGGAGACCCAGTACTTC | CAISQSTSGGETQYF
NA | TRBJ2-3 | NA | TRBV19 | TGTGCCAGTAGTATAGTTCGGGCTGGCACAGATACGCAGTATTTT | CASSIVRAGTDTQYF
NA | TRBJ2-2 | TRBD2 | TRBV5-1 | TGCGCCAGCAGCTTTAGCGGGCCGGGCCCCGGGGAGCTGTTTTTT | CASSFSGPGPGELFF
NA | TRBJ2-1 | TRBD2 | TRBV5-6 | TGTGCCAGCAGCTCCGGGGGGATCGTCCCGCAGTTCTTC | CASSSGGIVPQFF
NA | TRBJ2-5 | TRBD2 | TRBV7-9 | TGTGCCAGCGGCATGTCTAGCGGGGCGCTAGCGGACCAGTACTTC | CASGMSSGALADQYF
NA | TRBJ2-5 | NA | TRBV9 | TGTGCCAGCAGCTCTCGGGCCCTGGAGACCCAGTACTTC | CASSSRALETQYF
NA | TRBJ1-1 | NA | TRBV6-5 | TGTGCCAGCAGTTCCCCGGCGCCGTATGAAGCTTTCTTT | CASSSPAPYEAFF
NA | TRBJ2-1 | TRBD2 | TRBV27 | TGTGCCAGCACCGTAGCGGGAGTCTCCTACAATGAGCAGTTCTTC | CASTVAGVSYNEQFF
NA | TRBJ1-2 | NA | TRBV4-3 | TGCGCCAGCAGCCAAGTCTGGGGCGCAACTAACTATGGCTACACCTTC | CASSQVWGATNYGYTF
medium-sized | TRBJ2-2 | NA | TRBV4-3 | TGCGCCAGCAGCCAAGACTATCTGGGGGAGCTGTTTTTT | CASSQDYLGELFF
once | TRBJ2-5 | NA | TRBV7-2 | TGTGCCAGCAGCTACGGGGAGACCCAGTACTTC | CASSYGETQYF
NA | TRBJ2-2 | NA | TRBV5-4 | TGTGCCAGCAGCTTGGTACAGAACACCGGGGAGCTGTTTTTT | CASSLVQNTGELFF
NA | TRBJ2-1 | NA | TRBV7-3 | TGTGCCAGCTCGCGCGGGCTGGGGGATGAGCAGTTCTTC | CASSRGLGDEQFF
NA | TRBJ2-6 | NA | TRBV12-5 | TGTGCTAGTGGTTTCCTGCGCTCCTCTGGGGCCAACGTCCTGACTTTC | CASGFLRSSGANVLTF
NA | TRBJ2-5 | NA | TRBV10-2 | TGCGCCAGCAGTGAGAGCCAGCGGTTAGTAAAGACCCAGTACTTC | CASSESQRLVKTQYF
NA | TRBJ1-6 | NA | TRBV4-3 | TGCGCCAGCAGCCAAGAACGGACACCAAATTCACCCCTCCACTTT | CASSQERTPNSPLHF
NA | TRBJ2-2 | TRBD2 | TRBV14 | TGTGCCAGCAGCCACGAATTAACTAGCGGGAACACCGGGGAGCTGTTTTTT | CASSHELTSGNTGELFF
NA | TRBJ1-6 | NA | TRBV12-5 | TGTGCTAGTGCCCGCCCCCAGTCCAATAATTCACCCCTCCACTTT | CASARPQSNNSPLHF
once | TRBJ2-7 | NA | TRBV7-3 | TGTGCCAGCAGCTTAACGGACGGCGAGCAGTACTTC | CASSLTDGEQYF